The 11 T cell receptor beta chains below were found in one sample sequenced in a study of STAT5B mutations in CD4+ large granular lymphocyte leukemia. Measured with immunoSEQ multiplex PCR; TCRdb has only the in-frame clones, and not every one. Among about 48,000 clones, around 70% were seen once, and the ten largest hold 1.5%. The sample comprised CD4+ T cells from blood buffy coats. The receptor source for this set is a human donor in good health.

The V call is TRBV30, the J call TRBJ2-1; 7 bases are a match to TRBD2. The length of the CDR3 is 13 residues. Germline V gene lookup returns CDR1 GTSNPN and CDR2 SVGIG (reference sequence). Trimming at V came to 7 bases and at J to 2 bases, leaving 5 bases not matched to a gene. CDR3 loop: CAYERGAYNEQFF. CDR3 coding DNA: TGTGCCTACGAGCGGGGCGCCTACAATGAGCAGTTCTTC.

This clone showed up just a few times. The V and J genes are TRBV7-2 and TRBJ2-5; no reliable D call. This CDR3 is 12 amino acids long. V lost 6 bases to trimming and J lost 5 bases, with 10 bases between them. The germline gives CDR1 SGHTA, CDR2 FQGNSA. CDR3 sequence reads: CASSRPSETQYF. The CDR3 DNA reads TGTGCCAGCAGTCGACCGTCCGAGACCCAGTACTTC.

The rearrangement uses TRBV6-8 and TRBJ2-7; TRBD2 aligns across 7 bases. The germline V gene encodes CDR1 MNHGY and CDR2 SAAAGT. Losses at the gene ends were 6 bases for V and 2 bases for J; bases not matched to a gene: 10. The CDR3 spans 15 residues. The CDR3 protein is CASRNKRGLPYEQYF. The CDR3 coding sequence is TGTGCCAGCAGAAATAAGCGGGGTCTTCCCTACGAGCAGTACTTC.

The chain links TRBV18 to TRBJ2-1, with 7 positions matching TRBD2. CDR1 and CDR2 from the germline V gene are KGHSH and LQKENI. CDR3 length equals 14 residues. The ends lost 8 bases at V and 7 bases at J; junction bases unmatched: 11. The CDR3 loop reads CASHGGLGKNEQFF. The CDR3 nucleotides read TGTGCCAGCCATGGAGGACTAGGGAAAAATGAGCAGTTCTTC.

This clone was seen just once. This sequence joins TRBV19 and TRBJ1-5, with a possible D match to TRBD1 (6 bases). The germline V and J ends were trimmed by 5 bases and 1 base, with 9 bases remaining between them. Germline CDR1 and CDR2: LNHDA and SQIVND (reference sequence). The CDR3 extends over 14 amino acids. The CDR3 DNA reads TGTGCCAGTAGTCCACAGGGAAGCAATCAGCCCCAGCATTTT. Its translation is CASSPQGSNQPQHF.

To note about this clone: The same CDR3 also results from other DNA sequences found in this sample. The chain links TRBV5-1 to TRBJ2-5; D uncertain. CDR1 is SGHRS, CDR2 YFSETQ, per germline. The CDR3 contains 11 residues. V lost 3 bases and J 1 base, leaving 1 base between the germline ends. In DNA, the CDR3 is TGCGCCAGCAGCTCCCAAGAGACCCAGTACTTC. Protein sequence: CASSSQETQYF.

V and J are TRBV23-1 and TRBJ2-7; TRBD1 matches 9 bases. TRBV23-1 is noted as an ORF with a role that remains uncertain. V lost 0 bases and J lost 5; bases outside the gene matches: 8. The CDR3 totals 16 residues. Here the CDR3 DNA reads TGCGCCAGCAGTCAATCGTTGGGGACAGGGTTAAACGAGCAGTACGTC. Residues: CASSQSLGTGLNEQYV.

The V call is TRBV27, the J call TRBJ2-3; TRBD1 aligns across 8 bases. V was pared by 4 bases and J by 6 bases, with 9 bases of the junction left unmatched. Germline V gene sequence: CDR1 MNHEY, CDR2 SMNVEV (reference sequence). The CDR3 extends over 15 amino acids. For the CDR3, the DNA is TGTGCCAGCAGTTACCAGGACAGGGTTTTCGATACGCAGTATTTT. It specifies CASSYQDRVFDTQYF.

This clone was picked up one time. The V and J genes are TRBV5-3 and TRBJ1-3; D possibly corresponds to TRBD1 (5 bases). TRBV5-3 qualifies as an ORF whose function is uncertain. The CDR3 extends over 15 amino acids. Trimming took off 2 bases at V and 4 bases at J, with 13 bases between the two ends. DNA for the CDR3: TGTGCCAGAAGCTTCCTCGGGACGCAAGGAAACACCATATATTTT. Residues: CARSFLGTQGNTIYF.

V and J are TRBV19 and TRBJ2-1, with D tentatively TRBD2 (7 bases). Between the trimmed V and J ends, which lost 4 bases and 4 bases, there was a span of 20 bases. Germline CDR1 LNHDA, CDR2 SQIVND (reference sequence). The CDR3 is 17 residues long. CDR3: CASSTPWGGALYNEQFF. For the CDR3, the DNA is TGTGCCAGTAGTACCCCTTGGGGGGGGGCCCTATACAATGAGCAGTTCTTC.

The chain combines TRBV9 with TRBJ2-5; the match to TRBD1 covers 9 bases. The trim removed 0 bases at V and 4 bases at J, leaving 7 bases unmatched. CDR1 and CDR2 (germline): SGDLS, YYNGEE. There are 16 residues in the CDR3. CDR3 sequence (DNA): TGTGCCAGCAGCGTAGGGACAGGGGTTAGTGGAGAGACCCAGTACTTC. It yields the protein CASSVGTGVSGETQYF.